These 10 T cell receptor beta chains share one sample of origin, sequenced in a study of shared clonotypes between healthy human individuals. Sequencing used immunoSEQ multiplex PCR; TCRdb keeps in-frame clones, though not all of them. Of around 1,100,000 clones in the sample, approximately 80% were seen once. What was sequenced was memory CD4+ T cells from PBMCs. Subset noted: CD45RA-negative fraction. The source is a man aged 18 to 30 in good health. Some clones in this sample may be carry-over from other donors' samples.

This chain connects TRBV27 to TRBJ1-2; 7 bases agree with TRBD1. This CDR3 has 15 amino acids. The germline V gene has CDR1 MNHEY and CDR2 SMNVEV (reference sequence). Trimming took 6 bases from V and 4 from J; bases not matched to a gene: 11. In nucleotides, the CDR3 is TGTGCCAGCAGGGCCTCGGGACAGCCTATCTATGGCTACACCTTC. This sequence encodes CASRASGQPIYGYTF.

The V gene is TRBV6-4, the J gene TRBJ1-2; the D is unclear. Germline CDR1 reads MRHNA; CDR2 reads SNTAGT. The CDR3 has 15 residues. Deletions cut 8 bases from V and 5 bases from J, with 21 bases between. The chain's CDR3 is CASRRDPLPTYGYTF. The CDR3 coding sequence is TGTGCCAGCCGACGAGACCCTTTACCGACGTATGGCTACACCTTC.

The chain has TRBV6-6 and TRBJ1-4; TRBD1 might be the D (5 bases). Trimming removed 4 bases at V and 0 bases at J, with 12 bases between. Looked up from germline, CDR1 is MNHNY and CDR2 is SVGAGI (reference sequence). The CDR3 consists of 16 residues. CDR3 sequence: CASSSRGWATNEKLFF. CDR3 sequence (DNA): TGTGCCAGCAGTTCTAGGGGCTGGGCAACTAATGAAAAACTGTTTTTT.

The chain joins TRBV5-4 to TRBJ2-3; perhaps TRBD2 as D (6 bases). V was pared by 4 bases and J by 2 bases, with 14 bases between. Germline V gene data show CDR1 as SGHNT and CDR2 as YYREEE (reference sequence). This CDR3 region has 15 residues. Here the CDR3 reads CASSSKRATTDTQYF. The CDR3 DNA follows: TGTGCCAGCAGCAGCAAGCGGGCCACCACAGATACGCAGTATTTT. Combining the CDR3 with reference TRBV5-4 and TRBJ2-3 gives the whole variable domain ETGVTQSPTHLIKTRGQQVTLRCSSQSGHNTVSWYQQALGQGPQFIFQYYREEENGRGNFPPRFSGLQFPNYSSELNVNALELDDSALYLCASSSKRATTDTQYFGPGTRLTVL.

On this clone: This CDR3 is also generated by other DNA sequences in the sample. V gene TRBV10-3 combines with J gene TRBJ1-2, with 8 bases lining up with TRBD1. After removal of 2 bases from V and 4 bases from J, the junction contained 0 bases not matched to a gene. Germline V gene data show CDR1 as ENHRY and CDR2 as SYGVKD. The CDR3 totals 13 residues. The DNA of the CDR3 is TGTGCCATCAGTGAGGACAGGGGCTATGGCTACACCTTC. Translated, it gives CAISEDRGYGYTF.

In its sample, this clone was seen once. The rearrangement links TRBV28 to TRBJ1-4; tentative D call: TRBD1 (6 bases). V was cut by 5 bases and J by 13 bases, with 20 bases left in between. Germline assignment: CDR1 MDHEN and CDR2 SYDVKM. CDR3 size: 14 residues. The CDR3 DNA follows: TGTGCCAGCAGTCGATGGGACAAGGAAGGGAGACTGTTTTTT. This sequence encodes CASSRWDKEGRLFF.

This sequence joins TRBV29-1 and TRBJ1-4, with D unclear. The length of the CDR3 is 15 residues. Germline V gene data show CDR1 as SQVTM and CDR2 as ANQGSEA. Trimming pared 6 bases from V and 6 bases from J, leaving 20 bases between. CDR3 region: CSVEPLGGHYEKLFF. In nucleotides, the CDR3 is TGCAGCGTCGAACCATTGGGTGGGCACTATGAAAAACTGTTTTTT.

The chain employs TRBV9 and TRBJ2-1; no clear D. Germline V gene lookup returns CDR1 SGDLS and CDR2 YYNGEE. The length of the CDR3 is 12 residues. V lost 3 bases and J lost 10, with 11 bases in between. The CDR3 loop is CASSATGVEQFF. In DNA form, the CDR3 reads TGTGCCAGCAGCGCTACTGGGGTAGAGCAGTTCTTC.

This clone has only a few counts. The rearrangement links TRBV20-1 to TRBJ2-1; D is unresolved. CDR1 DFQATT and CDR2 SNEGSKA come from the germline V gene (reference sequence). V shed 5 bases and J shed 4 bases, with 6 bases lying between them. CDR3 length: 11 residues. DNA of the CDR3: TGCAGTGCTCACACGTACAATGAGCAGTTCTTC. Its protein product is CSAHTYNEQFF.

For the CDR3, the DNA is TGCGCCAGCAGCCTAGCGGGAGTGGCAGATACGCAGTATTTT. This gives the protein CASSLAGVADTQYF. The J gene is TRBJ2-3, the V gene TRBV4-3; TRBD2 matches 9 bases. Unmatched junction bases numbered 3, after V lost 4 bases and J lost 4 bases. CDR1 is LGHNA and CDR2 is YSLEER in the germline V gene. The CDR3 loop spans 14 amino acids.